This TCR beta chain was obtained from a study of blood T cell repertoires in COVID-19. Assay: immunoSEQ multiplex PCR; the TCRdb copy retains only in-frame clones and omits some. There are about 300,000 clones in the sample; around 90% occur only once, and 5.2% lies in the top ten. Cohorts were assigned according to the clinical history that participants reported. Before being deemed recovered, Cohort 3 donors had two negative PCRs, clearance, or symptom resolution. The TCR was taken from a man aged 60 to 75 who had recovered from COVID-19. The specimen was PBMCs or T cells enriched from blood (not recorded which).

The CDR3 here is CSVVFQGAPTYEQYF. In nucleotides, the CDR3 is TGCAGCGTTGTATTCCAGGGGGCCCCCACGTACGAGCAGTACTTC. The chain joins TRBV29-1 to TRBJ2-7; TRBD1 matches 8 bases. This CDR3 spans 15 amino acids. The germline V gene encodes CDR1 SQVTM and CDR2 ANQGSEA. The J segment lost 4 bases and the V segment lost 4 bases, leaving 12 bases of the junction unmatched.